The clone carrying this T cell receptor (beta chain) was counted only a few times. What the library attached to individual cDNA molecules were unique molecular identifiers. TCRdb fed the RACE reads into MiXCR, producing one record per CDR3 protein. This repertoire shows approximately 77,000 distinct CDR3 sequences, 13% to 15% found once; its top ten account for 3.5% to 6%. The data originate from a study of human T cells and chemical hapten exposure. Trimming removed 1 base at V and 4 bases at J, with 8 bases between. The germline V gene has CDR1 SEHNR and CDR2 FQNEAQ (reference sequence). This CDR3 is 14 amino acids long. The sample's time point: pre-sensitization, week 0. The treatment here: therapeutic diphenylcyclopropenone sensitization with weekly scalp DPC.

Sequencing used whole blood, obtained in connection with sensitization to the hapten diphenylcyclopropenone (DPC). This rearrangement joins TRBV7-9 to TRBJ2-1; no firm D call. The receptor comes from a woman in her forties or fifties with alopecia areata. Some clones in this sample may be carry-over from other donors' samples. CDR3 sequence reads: CASSLGFQYNEQFF. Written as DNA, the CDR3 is TGTGCCAGCAGCTTAGGTTTCCAATACAATGAGCAGTTCTTC.